The 17 T cell receptor beta chains in this list originate from one sample, sequenced in a study of blood T cell repertoires in COVID-19. TCRdb's copy holds only in-frame clones and misses some; the assay was immunoSEQ multiplex PCR. The sample carries 150,000 to 200,000 clones, almost 80% recorded once. Material: peripheral blood. The receptors here all came from a woman aged 70-85 years with acute or convalescent COVID-19.

The chain links TRBV5-1 to TRBJ1-2, with D possibly matching TRBD1 (6 bases). CDR1 and CDR2 from the germline V gene are SGHRS and YFSETQ. The CDR3 is 15 amino acids. Trimming stripped 1 base from V and 2 bases from J, with 12 bases between. CDR3 sequence reads: CASSLTPGTNYGYTF. The CDR3, as DNA: TGCGCCAGCAGCTTGACACCCGGGACAAACTATGGCTACACCTTC.

The table lists this clone with a count of one. This rearrangement joins TRBV24-1 to TRBJ2-7; 10 nucleotides agree with TRBD2. Germline V CDR1 and CDR2: KGHDR, SFDVKD. This CDR3 comprises 14 residues. The trim removed 10 bases at V and 2 bases at J, leaving 7 bases unmatched. CDR3 DNA: TGTGCCACTCGAAGACTAGCGGGTCCCTACGAGCAGTACTTC. As protein: CATRRLAGPYEQYF.

This clone was seen a single time. The chain links TRBV5-1 to TRBJ2-7; TRBD2 agrees at 13 bases. This CDR3 is 17 amino acids long. With V trimmed by 0 bases and J by 5 bases, 8 bases remained unmatched. Germline values: CDR1 SGHRS, CDR2 YFSETQ. The CDR3 loop reads CASSLAWTSGRADEQYF. The DNA of the CDR3 is TGCGCCAGCAGCTTGGCATGGACTAGCGGGAGAGCCGACGAGCAGTACTTC.

The chain is built from TRBV3-1 (or the pseudogene TRBV3-2) and TRBJ1-1; 8 bases agree with TRBD1. The CDR3 is made up of 14 amino acids. Trimming removed 3 bases from V and 4 bases from J; junction bases left unmatched: 4. Germline V lookup: CDR1 LGHDT, CDR2 YNNKEL (reference sequence). As DNA, the CDR3 is TGTGCCAGCAGCCAGGACAGGGTTGCCACTGAAGCTTTCTTT. Amino acids: CASSQDRVATEAFF.

The rearrangement joins TRBV19 to TRBJ2-4, with 8 bases matching TRBD1. The CDR3 runs 19 residues. The V segment lost 1 base and the J segment 0 bases; nucleotides outside the gene matches: 11. CDR1 and CDR2 from the germline V gene are LNHDA and SQIVND (reference sequence). The CDR3 nucleotides are TGTGCCAGTAGTATAGGGTCCGGGACAGGATCACTAGCCAAAAACATTCAGTACTTC. Protein: CASSIGSGTGSLAKNIQYF.

This clone was recorded only once. A much bigger clone sits one base away, suggesting this may be a read error. The identical CDR3 is also encoded by other nucleotide sequences in the sample. The gene calls are TRBV20-1 and TRBJ2-1; a possible D gene is TRBD2 (6 bases). In germline, CDR1 is DFQATT, CDR2 SNEGSKA (reference sequence). The germline V and J ends were trimmed by 3 bases and 12 bases, with 12 bases remaining between them. CDR3 length: 11 amino acids. CDR3 amino acids: CSARGVGGQFF. CDR3 nucleotide sequence: TGCAGTGCTAGGGGGGTGGGGGGGCAGTTCTTC.

The V gene is TRBV15, the J gene TRBJ2-3, with D perhaps TRBD2 (6 bases). This CDR3 has 16 residues. The V end was cut by 3 bases, the J end by 0 bases, with 13 bases between. Germline CDR1 and CDR2: LNHNV and YYDKDF (reference sequence). The CDR3 DNA reads TGTGCCACCAGCAGTGGTTGGAGGGCTAGCACAGATACGCAGTATTTT. Its translation is CATSSGWRASTDTQYF. Filled out from reference TRBV15 and TRBJ2-3, the complete variable domain reads DAMVIQNPRYQVTQFGKPVTLSCSQTLNHNVMYWYQQKSSQAPKLLFHYYDKDFNNEADTPDNFQSRRPNTSFCFLDIRSPGLGDTAMYLCATSSGWRASTDTQYFGPGTRLTVL.

The chain recombines TRBV7-2 with TRBJ2-1; TRBD2 matches 16 bases. J was trimmed by 15 bases and V by 1 base; bases with no gene match: 6. Looked up from germline, CDR1 is SGHTA and CDR2 is FQGNSA. CDR3 length: 15 amino acids. For the CDR3, the DNA is TGTGCCAGCAGCTTAGATGGGACTAGCGGGAGGGCCTCGTTCTTC. This encodes CASSLDGTSGRASFF.

The chain is built from TRBV4-1 and TRBJ2-2; 9 bases are shared with TRBD2. The CDR3 totals 19 residues. V shed 5 bases and J 4 bases; nucleotides not matched to a gene: 17. Per germline, CDR1 MGHRA and CDR2 YSYEKL. DNA for the CDR3: TGCGCCAGCAGCTCTCCTAGCGGGGATTACACCGGGGGCACCGGGGAGCTGTTTTTT. Amino acids: CASSSPSGDYTGGTGELFF.

Worth noting for this clone: At one boundary the junction diverges from the germline segment, which might be a read error. CDR3 sequence (DNA): TGTGCCAGCAGGGAAGCCTTGGGACAGGGGGCCGGCGAGCAGTACTTC. Translated, it gives CASREALGQGAGEQYF. The chain links TRBV6-1 to TRBJ2-7, with 12 bases identical to TRBD1. The length of the CDR3 is 16 residues. Germline loops: CDR1 MNHNS, CDR2 SASEGT.

The chain carries TRBV18 and TRBJ2-7; 9 bases agree with TRBD2. The J segment lost 6 bases and the V segment lost 2 bases, leaving 11 bases of the junction unmatched. This CDR3 has 16 residues. From germline, CDR1 is KGHSH and CDR2 LQKENI. The CDR3 loop reads CASSPNSGSIYAEQYF. The DNA for the CDR3 is TGTGCCAGCTCACCAAATAGCGGGAGCATATACGCCGAGCAGTACTTC.

This chain joins TRBV5-6 and TRBJ2-2; TRBD2 might be the D (6 bases). CDR1 is SGHDT, CDR2 YYEEEE, per germline. The V end lost 1 base, the J end lost 3 bases, and 13 bases lay between the germline ends. This CDR3 spans 16 amino acids. DNA for the CDR3: TGTGCCAGCAGCTTGTTTCGGACTAAATACACCGGGGAGCTGTTTTTT. This codes for CASSLFRTKYTGELFF.

The chain carries TRBV5-8 and TRBJ1-2; a weak D match, TRBD1 (6 bases). CDR1 SGHTS and CDR2 YDEGEE come from the germline V gene. The ends were cut back, 2 bases at V and 5 bases at J, with 10 bases in the middle. The CDR3 sequence is 13 residues long. The CDR3 protein is CASSLNRAYGYTF. For the CDR3, the DNA is TGTGCCAGCAGCTTAAACAGGGCTTATGGCTACACCTTC.

The chain links TRBV7-3 to TRBJ2-1; 9 bases are shared with TRBD2. CDR3 length: 16 residues. Germline assignment: CDR1 SGHTA and CDR2 FQGTGA. The V gene end was trimmed by 2 bases and the J gene end by 3 bases; junction bases not matched to a gene: 5. In DNA, the CDR3 is TGTGCCAGCAGCTTATCTCCTAGCGGGATCTACAATGAGCAGTTCTTC. Translated: CASSLSPSGIYNEQFF.

The V gene is TRBV13, the J gene TRBJ1-1; tentatively, D is TRBD1 (5 bases). Germline lookup yields CDR1 PRHDT and CDR2 FYEKMQ (reference sequence). With 1 base removed from V and 4 bases from J, the gap between germline ends came to 13 bases. CDR3 length equals 15 residues. The CDR3: CASSLANMGGTEAFF. Written as DNA, the CDR3 is TGTGCCAGCAGCTTAGCAAATATGGGGGGCACTGAAGCTTTCTTT.

The chain employs TRBV2 and TRBJ1-5; possibly TRBD1 for D (6 bases). CDR3 length equals 15 residues. Germline CDR1 reads SNHLY; CDR2 reads FYNNEI. V lost 5 bases, J lost 5 bases, and 16 bases lay in between. The CDR3 protein is CASSIRGGGYQPQHF. The CDR3 bases are TGTGCCAGCAGTATAAGGGGAGGGGGTTATCAGCCCCAGCATTTT.

This clone was observed a single time. J is TRBJ2-2 and V is TRBV5-1; TRBD2 aligns across 9 bases. The CDR3 runs 15 residues. The germline gives CDR1 SGHRS, CDR2 YFSETQ. With 5 bases clipped from V and 2 bases from J, the junction kept 4 bases outside the gene matches. The CDR3 loop reads CASSISGSNTGELFF. DNA for the CDR3: TGCGCCAGCAGTATTAGCGGGAGCAACACCGGGGAGCTGTTTTTT. Based on the CDR3 plus reference TRBV5-1 and TRBJ2-2, the full variable domain is KAGVTQTPRYLIKTRGQQVTLSCSPISGHRSVSWYQQTPGQGLQFLFEYFSETQRNKGNFPGRFSGRQFSNSRSEMNVSTLELGDSALYLCASSISGSNTGELFFGEGSRLTVL.